The present entry profiles one T cell receptor beta chain with its context. These data belong to a study of blood T cells in healthy people across ages. From germline, CDR1 is LGHNA and CDR2 YNFKEQ. V was clipped by 2 bases and J by 13 bases; unmatched bases: 10. The CDR3 totals 14 residues. Together with a sample-barcoded 5' primer, a J-beta primer mix was included in a second PCR lasting 7 to 11 cycles. TCRdb analysed the 5' RACE reads with MiXCR anew, one entry per CDR3 protein. The table lists about 1.4 million distinct CDR3 sequences, 45% to 70% of them singletons. The origin of this receptor is a man aged 18 to 30 in good health. This chain connects TRBV4-2 to TRBJ1-2; TRBD1 matches at 10 bases. Sequences were obtained from blood. In DNA, the CDR3 is TGTGCCAGCAGCCAAATCCCCGGGACAGGGGAGGGCACCTTC. The encoded protein is CASSQIPGTGEGTF.